Listed below are T cell receptor beta chains from one sample, sequenced in a study of blood T cells in healthy people across ages. TCRdb fed the 5' RACE reads into MiXCR, producing one record per CDR3 protein. The repertoire has some 1.6 million distinct CDR3 sequences, roughly a third of them found once; the top ten carry 11%. Sequencing was performed on blood. These receptors all stem from a woman in her 30s in good health. Each CDR3 is given with its conserved first and last residue. A D gene is named only where the DNA matches it firmly.

v_call	j_call	d_call	cdr3_aa
TRBV27	TRBJ2-7	.	CASGWVPGAYEQYF
TRBV25-1	TRBJ1-1	TRBD1	CASSGSGQEYTEAFF
TRBV25-1	TRBJ2-5	.	CASSEPGEETQYF
TRBV6-5	TRBJ2-7	.	CATLGDGYEQYF
TRBV7-3	TRBJ2-1	.	CASSLSPGLNEQFF
TRBV30	TRBJ2-1	.	CAWSGIGDEQFF
TRBV7-9	TRBJ1-2	TRBD1	CASSPSTGAKYYGYTF
TRBV5-1	TRBJ2-6	TRBD1	CASSRTGNAGANVLTF
TRBV6-2/TRBV6-3	TRBJ2-5	.	CASSSLGWEQYF
TRBV6-1	TRBJ1-2	TRBD1	CASGPRDRDRYGYTF
TRBV6-6	TRBJ2-3	TRBD2	CASRSSGGSGTDTQYF
TRBV18	TRBJ2-5	.	CASSPWQNQETQYF
TRBV28	TRBJ2-1	.	CASSYSSKQFF
TRBV12-3/TRBV12-4	TRBJ2-7	TRBD1	CASSSPGQGVRSYEQYF
TRBV10-3	TRBJ2-5	.	CAISEDVYQETQYF
TRBV7-7	TRBJ2-1	TRBD2	CASSLKLAGGGNEQFF
TRBV6-2/TRBV6-3	TRBJ2-1	.	CASSYNPYLRTEQFF
TRBV7-9	TRBJ2-5	.	CASSLVSRGQETQYF
TRBV7-2	TRBJ1-5	.	CASSPQGYLNQPQHF
TRBV20-1	TRBJ1-4	.	CSASPIVPRNEELFF
TRBV10-3	TRBJ2-3	.	CTTSRDIRTDTQYF
TRBV12-3/TRBV12-4	TRBJ2-7	TRBD1	CASSQGQGTGYEQYF
TRBV4-1	TRBJ1-2	.	CASSQPRQGKNYGYTF
TRBV6-2/TRBV6-3	TRBJ2-7	.	CASSYAGDTYEQYF
TRBV3-1	TRBJ2-7	.	CASSQDGRVGNSEQYF